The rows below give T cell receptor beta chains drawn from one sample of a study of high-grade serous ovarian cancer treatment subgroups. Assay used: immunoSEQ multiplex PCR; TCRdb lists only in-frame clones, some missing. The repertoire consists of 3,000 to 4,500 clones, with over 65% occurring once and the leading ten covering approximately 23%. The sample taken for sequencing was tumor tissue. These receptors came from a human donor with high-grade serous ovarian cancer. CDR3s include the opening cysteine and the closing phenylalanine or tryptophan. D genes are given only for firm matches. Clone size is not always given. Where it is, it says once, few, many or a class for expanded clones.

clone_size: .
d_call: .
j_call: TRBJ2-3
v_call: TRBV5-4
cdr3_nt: TGTGCCAGCCGCATCTCCACAGATACGCAGTATTTT
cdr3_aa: CASRISTDTQYF

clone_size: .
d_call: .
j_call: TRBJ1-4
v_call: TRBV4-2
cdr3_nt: TGTGCCAGCAGCCAAGAAGGCGGTAGAGGCCCTAATGAAAAACTGTTTTTT
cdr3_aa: CASSQEGGRGPNEKLFF

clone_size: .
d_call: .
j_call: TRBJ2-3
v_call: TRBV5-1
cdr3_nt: TGCGCCAGCAGCCTCCCCATCACCGGGACTTCGGACGATACGCAGTATTTT
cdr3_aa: CASSLPITGTSDDTQYF

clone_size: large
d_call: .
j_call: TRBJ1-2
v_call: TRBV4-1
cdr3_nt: TGCGCCAGCAGCCAAGCAGGGACTAACTATGGCTACACCTTC
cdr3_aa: CASSQAGTNYGYTF

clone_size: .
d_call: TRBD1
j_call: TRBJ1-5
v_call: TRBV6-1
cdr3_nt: TGTGCCAGCAGTGAAATGGGGACAGGTCCGCCCCAGCATTTT
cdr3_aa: CASSEMGTGPPQHF

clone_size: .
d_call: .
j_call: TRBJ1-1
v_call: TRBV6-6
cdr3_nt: TGTGCCAGCAGTTACTCACAGGGATTGGGTCGTACTGAAGCTTTCTTT
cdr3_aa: CASSYSQGLGRTEAFF

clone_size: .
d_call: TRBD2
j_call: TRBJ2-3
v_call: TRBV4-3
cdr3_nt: TGCGCCAGCAGCCAAGATTCGGCGGGGGGGGTCACAGATACGCAGTATTTT
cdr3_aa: CASSQDSAGGVTDTQYF

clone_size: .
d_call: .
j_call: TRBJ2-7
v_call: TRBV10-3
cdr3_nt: TGTGCCATCAGTGAGAAATTCCAGGTTTACGAGCAGTACTTC
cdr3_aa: CAISEKFQVYEQYF

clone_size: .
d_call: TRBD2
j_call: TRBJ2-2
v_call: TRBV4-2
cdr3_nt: TGTGCCAGCAGCCGATTGACTAGCGGGAGACATCCCGGGGAGCTGTTTTTT
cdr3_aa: CASSRLTSGRHPGELFF

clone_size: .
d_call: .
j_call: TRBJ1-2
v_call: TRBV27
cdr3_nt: TGTGCCAGCAGAGGGCTTAATGGCTACACCTTC
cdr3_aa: CASRGLNGYTF

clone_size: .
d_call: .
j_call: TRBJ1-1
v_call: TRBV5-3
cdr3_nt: TGTGCCAGCAGCTGGACAGAGATGAACACTGAAGCTTTCTTT
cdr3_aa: CASSWTEMNTEAFF

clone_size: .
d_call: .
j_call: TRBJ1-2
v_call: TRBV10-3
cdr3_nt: TGTGCCATCAGTGAGTACGTACAAAACTATGGCTACACCTTC
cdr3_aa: CAISEYVQNYGYTF

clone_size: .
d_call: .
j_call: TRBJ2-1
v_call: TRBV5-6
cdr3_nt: TGTGCCAGCAGCTTGGCCCGTGGTTTGAGTAATGAGCAGTTCTTC
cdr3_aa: CASSLARGLSNEQFF

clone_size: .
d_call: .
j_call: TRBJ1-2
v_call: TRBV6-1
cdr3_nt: TGTGCCAGCAGTGAAGTCCCAGGGTTCTACGATGGCTACACCTTC
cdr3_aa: CASSEVPGFYDGYTF

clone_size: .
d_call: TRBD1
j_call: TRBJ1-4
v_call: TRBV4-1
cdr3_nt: TGCGCCAGCAGCCCTCGGCGAGACAGGGATGAAAAACTGTTTTTT
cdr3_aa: CASSPRRDRDEKLFF

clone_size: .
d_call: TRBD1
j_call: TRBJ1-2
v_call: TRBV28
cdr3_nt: TGTGCCAGCAGTCAACTAGGACAGGGGGCCTATGGCTACACCTTC
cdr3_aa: CASSQLGQGAYGYTF

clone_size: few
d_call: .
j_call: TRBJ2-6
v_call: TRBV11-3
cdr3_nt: TGTGCCAGCAGCCTCTGGAATGGGGACACCTCTGGGGCCAACGTCCTGACTTTC
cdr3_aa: CASSLWNGDTSGANVLTF

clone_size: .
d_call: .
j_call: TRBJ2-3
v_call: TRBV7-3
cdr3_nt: TGTGCCAGCAGCTTATTAGGGGGGTTTGATACGCAGTATTTT
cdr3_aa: CASSLLGGFDTQYF

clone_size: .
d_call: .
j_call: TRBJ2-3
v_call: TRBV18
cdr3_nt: TGTGCCAGCTCTTGGGGCACAGATACGCAGTATTTT
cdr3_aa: CASSWGTDTQYF

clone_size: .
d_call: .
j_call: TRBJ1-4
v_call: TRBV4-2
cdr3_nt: TGTGCCAGCAGCCAAGTCATGGAGACGGAGGGGAAACTGTTTTTT
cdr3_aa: CASSQVMETEGKLFF

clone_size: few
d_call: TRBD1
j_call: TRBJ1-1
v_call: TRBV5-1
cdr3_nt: TGCGCCAGCAGCTTCGACAGGGGTAAGGACACTGAAGCTTTCTTT
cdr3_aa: CASSFDRGKDTEAFF

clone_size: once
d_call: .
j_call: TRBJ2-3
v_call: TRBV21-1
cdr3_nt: TGTGCCAGCAGCATTGGGACTAGCGAGTGGGCAGATACGCAGTATTTT
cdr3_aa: CASSIGTSEWADTQYF

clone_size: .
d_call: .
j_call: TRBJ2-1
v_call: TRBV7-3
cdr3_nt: TGTGCCAGCAGCCCCCAGCCAGTGGGGGGGCTTTATTATGAGCAGTTCTTC
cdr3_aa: CASSPQPVGGLYYEQFF

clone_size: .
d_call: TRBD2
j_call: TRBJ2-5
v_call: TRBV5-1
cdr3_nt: TGCGCCAGCAGCTGGGGCGGGAGCTCGGTTCGTCGGGAGACCCAGTACTTC
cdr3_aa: CASSWGGSSVRRETQYF

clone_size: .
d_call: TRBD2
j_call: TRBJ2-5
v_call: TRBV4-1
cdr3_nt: TGCGCCAGCAGCCCCCGCCTAGCGGGGGGGCCGACGGAGACCCAGTACTTC
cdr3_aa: CASSPRLAGGPTETQYF

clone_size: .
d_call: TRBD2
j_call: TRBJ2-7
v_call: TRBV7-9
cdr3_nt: TGTGCCAGCAGCCCGCGACCCCTAGCGGGAGCCTACGAGCAGTACTTC
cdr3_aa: CASSPRPLAGAYEQYF

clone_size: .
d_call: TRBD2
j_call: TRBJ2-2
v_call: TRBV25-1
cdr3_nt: TGTGCCAGCAGTGAAAGGCGGGGTGGGAGGGCCGACGGGGAGCTGTTTTTT
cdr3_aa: CASSERRGGRADGELFF

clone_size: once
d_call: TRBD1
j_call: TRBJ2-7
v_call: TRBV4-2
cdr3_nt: TGTGCCAGCAGCTTGGACAGGGGAGCCCACGAGCAGTACTTC
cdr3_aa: CASSLDRGAHEQYF

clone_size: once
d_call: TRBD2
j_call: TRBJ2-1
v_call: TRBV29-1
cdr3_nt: TGCAGCGTTAATGGCGGGAGCAGCAATGAGCAGTTCTTC
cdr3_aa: CSVNGGSSNEQFF

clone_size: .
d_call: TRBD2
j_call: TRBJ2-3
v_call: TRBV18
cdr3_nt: TGTGCCAGCTCATTGGCGGGGGGAGATACGCAGTATTTT
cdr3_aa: CASSLAGGDTQYF

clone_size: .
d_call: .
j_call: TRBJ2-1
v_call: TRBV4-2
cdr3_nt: TGTGCCAGCAGCCAAGATCTCAATGAGCAGTTCTTC
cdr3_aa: CASSQDLNEQFF

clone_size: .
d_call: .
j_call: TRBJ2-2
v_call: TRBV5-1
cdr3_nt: TGCGCCAGCAGCTTCCAGGGCGGGGAGCTGTTTTTT
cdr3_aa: CASSFQGGELFF

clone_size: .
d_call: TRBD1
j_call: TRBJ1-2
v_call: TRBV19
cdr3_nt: TGTGCCAGTAGTGCCAAACAGGGGAAGTTTTTTGGCTACACCTTC
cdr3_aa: CASSAKQGKFFGYTF

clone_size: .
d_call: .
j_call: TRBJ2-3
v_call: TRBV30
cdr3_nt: TGTGCCTGGAAGAGGGACCTAGACACAGATACGCAGTATTTT
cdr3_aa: CAWKRDLDTDTQYF

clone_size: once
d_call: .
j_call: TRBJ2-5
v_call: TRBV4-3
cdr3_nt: TGCGCCAGCAGCCAGCTAGCTGGGTCTTTTGAGCAGTACTTC
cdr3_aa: CASSQLAGSFEQYF

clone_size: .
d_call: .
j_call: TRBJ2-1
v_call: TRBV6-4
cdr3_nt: TGTGCCAGCAGTCCGGGGGCTACCGATGAGCAGTTCTTC
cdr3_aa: CASSPGATDEQFF

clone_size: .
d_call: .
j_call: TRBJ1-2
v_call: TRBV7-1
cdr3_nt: TGTGCCAGCAGACCCGCCCAGGGGAGCTATGGCTACACCTTC
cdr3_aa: CASRPAQGSYGYTF